This T cell receptor beta chain was sequenced during a study of blood T cell repertoires in COVID-19. Study information: The analysed material was cDNA or gDNA that came from T cells, B-cell-depleted T cells, or PBMCs.

Seattle patients were enrolled during active infection and followed longitudinally. Original processing notes: How many nucleated cells were present was estimated from reference gene primer amplification. Sequenced by immunoSEQ multiplex PCR; TCRdb stores in-frame clones only, minus some. V, J and clone size are those of that table, while D and trimming were read from the DNA. In the table there are approximately 330,000 clones, approximately 86% of which are singletons. This CDR3 is built from 13 residues. Germline V lookup: CDR1 MNHEY, CDR2 SMNVEV (reference sequence). Trimming shortened V by 0 bases and J by 5 bases, and 6 bases separated the two germline ends.

The sequencing sample was made of peripheral blood. The sequence was obtained from a man aged 30 to 45 with COVID-19, enrolled during active disease. The chain employs TRBV27 and TRBJ2-3; D remains unclear. The CDR3 region has the DNA TGTGCCAGCAGTTTATCTAGTCTAGATACGCAGTATTTT. It translates to CASSLSSLDTQYF.